These 24 T cell receptor beta chains share one sample of origin, sequenced in a study of T-cell memory formation after mild COVID-19 (dated by TCRdb to 2020 to 2023). Libraries were constructed by 5' RACE. Instrument on record: Illumina NovaSeq 6000. Using fastp trimming at Q25 and MiXCR clonotype assembly, TCRdb reanalyzed the public sequencing data and kept in-frame beta chains. One record per CDR3 amino acid sequence lists the most common genes and DNA. This sample lists 100,000 or so distinct CDR3 sequences; over 8.5% were detected once. Roughly two fifths of the sample belongs to the ten largest clones. The sample comprised PBMCs or a T cell subset sorted from them (not recorded which). Receptors were obtained from a man aged 18-30 years who had mild COVID-19 (a few samples of this study predate the infection). The sample titles of this study are shuffled in the database, so cell type and time point are left out; the donor was told from shared clones.

The chain recombines TRBV29-1 with TRBJ2-1; 8 bases fit TRBD1. V shed 8 bases, J shed 8 bases, and the junction held 11 bases outside the gene matches. This CDR3 contains 13 residues. The germline V gene has CDR1 SQVTM and CDR2 ANQGSEA. CDR3 sequence reads: CSTRTGSVDEQFF. The CDR3 DNA is TGCAGCACCCGGACAGGGTCGGTCGATGAGCAGTTCTTC.

This chain joins TRBV7-6 and TRBJ2-3; D might be TRBD2 (5 bases). The V and J ends lost 3 bases and 5 bases respectively, with 6 bases between them. Germline CDR1 reads SGHVS; CDR2 reads FNYEAQ. The CDR3 has 12 residues. CDR3 sequence (DNA): TGTGCCAGCAGCTTTGGGAGAGATACGCAGTATTTT. Translating gives CASSFGRDTQYF.

This clonotype was seen only a few times. The chain carries TRBV4-1 and TRBJ2-3; D is possibly TRBD2 (7 bases). V shed 0 bases and J shed 4 bases, with 11 bases lying between them. The CDR3 extends over 15 amino acids. CDR1 and CDR2 from the germline V gene are MGHRA and YSYEKL. This CDR3 is CASSQDRGGADTQYF. The CDR3 coding sequence is TGCGCCAGCAGCCAAGATAGGGGGGGGGCAGATACGCAGTATTTT.

This clonotype was observed many times. This chain links TRBV12-3 or TRBV12-4 with TRBJ2-7; D unresolved. This CDR3 is built from 12 residues. V was shortened by 6 bases and J by 0 bases, with 6 bases between the two germline ends. The DNA of the CDR3 is TGTGCCAGCAGCCCCAGCTCCTACGAGCAGTACTTC. It codes for CASSPSSYEQYF.

This clonotype turned up a few times. CDR3 sequence (DNA): TGCGCCAGCAGCCAAGTACTTCTTTCCTACAATGAGCAGTTCTTC. Protein sequence: CASSQVLLSYNEQFF. V is TRBV4-3 and J is TRBJ2-1; no firm D call. Germline CDR1 reads LGHNA; CDR2 reads YSLEER. The germline V and J ends were trimmed by 1 base and 1 base, with 8 bases remaining between them. The CDR3 runs 15 residues.

This chain joins TRBV28 and TRBJ2-7; no clear D. There are 14 residues in the CDR3. Germline V lookup: CDR1 MDHEN, CDR2 SYDVKM. Trimming took off 4 bases at V and 3 bases at J, with 13 bases between the two ends. The CDR3 is CASSSPSTFYEQYF. For the CDR3, the DNA is TGTGCCAGCAGTTCGCCCTCGACTTTCTACGAGCAGTACTTC.

This chain links TRBV2 with TRBJ2-1; D not certain. Germline V gives CDR1 SNHLY, CDR2 FYNNEI. Trimming cost V 4 bases and J 10 bases, with 8 bases left between them. The CDR3 loop spans 11 amino acids. This chain's CDR3 is CASSGSPEQFF. The CDR3 DNA follows: TGTGCCAGCAGTGGTAGTCCGGAGCAGTTCTTC.

This clonotype was counted between two and nine times. The CDR3 loop is CSALESYEQYF. The DNA of the CDR3 is TGCAGTGCTTTAGAATCCTACGAGCAGTACTTC. The chain joins TRBV20-1 to TRBJ2-7; D remains ambiguous. CDR3 length equals 11 residues. Trimming cost V 5 bases and J 1 base, with 6 bases left between them. Looked up from germline, CDR1 is DFQATT and CDR2 is SNEGSKA (reference sequence).

This chain uses TRBV6-2 or TRBV6-3 with TRBJ2-2, with 7 bases identical to TRBD2. CDR1 is MNHEY, CDR2 SVGEGT, per germline. Unmatched junction bases numbered 7, after V lost 7 bases and J lost 2 bases. This CDR3 comprises 15 residues. The CDR3 region is CASTNGGFNTGELFF. The CDR3 DNA reads as TGTGCCAGCACCAACGGGGGGTTCAACACCGGGGAGCTGTTTTTT.

J is TRBJ2-7 and V is TRBV9, with D perhaps TRBD1 (6 bases). CDR1 and CDR2 (germline): SGDLS, YYNGEE. Trimming cost V 0 bases and J 5 bases, with 12 bases left between them. The CDR3 is 14 residues long. DNA of the CDR3: TGTGCCAGCAGCGTAGGGTCACAGGGAAACGAGCAGTACTTC. Amino acid sequence: CASSVGSQGNEQYF.

The chain uses TRBV3-2 and TRBJ2-3; whether TRBD1, the table's D call, matches the DNA was not checked. TRBV3-2 is tagged as a pseudogene. This CDR3 region has 16 residues. Here the CDR3 DNA reads TGTGCCAGCAGCCTCCCAAACCGGGGGGCTTCAGATACGCAGTATTTT. Translation gives CASSLPNRGASDTQYF.

The rearrangement joins TRBV7-2 to TRBJ2-1; D perhaps matches TRBD1 (6 bases). V was shortened by 5 bases and J by 10 bases, with 18 bases between the two germline ends. Germline V gene data show CDR1 as SGHTA and CDR2 as FQGNSA. This CDR3 has 14 residues. CDR3 nucleotide sequence: TGTGCCAGCAGCGATAAGGGGGACGTCCTCGAGCAGTTCTTC. Residues: CASSDKGDVLEQFF.

J is TRBJ2-7 and V is TRBV4-1, with D maybe TRBD1 (6 bases). Germline V gene data show CDR1 as MGHRA and CDR2 as YSYEKL. V shed 1 base and J shed 4 bases, with 17 bases lying between them. The CDR3 spans 16 residues. For the CDR3, the DNA is TGCGCCAGCAGCCAAGGAAGTGCCAGGGGTCTGTACGAGCAGTACTTC. Translation gives CASSQGSARGLYEQYF.

This clonotype was counted between two and nine times. The V call is TRBV27, the J call TRBJ1-1; maybe TRBD1 (6 bases). This CDR3 is 14 amino acids long. Trimming left V 5 bases short and J 5 bases short, with 15 bases between. Looked up from germline, CDR1 is MNHEY and CDR2 is SMNVEV (reference sequence). The CDR3 DNA reads as TGTGCCAGCAGTCCTTTGACAGGCGGGACTGAAGCTTTCTTT. Translation gives CASSPLTGGTEAFF.

This chain connects TRBV28 to TRBJ2-2; D gene unclear. Germline V gives CDR1 MDHEN, CDR2 SYDVKM. The CDR3 loop spans 17 amino acids. Trimming took 7 bases from V and 1 from J, leaving 19 bases between them. As DNA, the CDR3 is TGTGCCAGCACCAAAACGCCCGATGGGAAGAACACCGGGGAGCTGTTTTTT. Translating gives CASTKTPDGKNTGELFF. Full variable domain (remainder filled in from reference TRBV28 and TRBJ2-2): DVKVTQSSRYLVKRTGEKVFLECVQDMDHENMFWYRQDPGLGLRLIYFSYDVKMKEKGDIPEGYSVSREKKERFSLILESASTNQTSMYLCASTKTPDGKNTGELFFGEGSRLTVL.

This clonotype occurred a few times. The chain is built from TRBV12-3 or TRBV12-4 and TRBJ1-2; D is uncertain. There are 14 residues in the CDR3. Trimming took 3 bases from V and 3 from J, leaving 11 bases between them. In DNA, the CDR3 is TGTGCCAGCAGTTTGGGAGACGTCTACTATGGCTACACCTTC. Translating gives CASSLGDVYYGYTF.

This clonotype was seen more than once but under ten times. The rearrangement joins TRBV12-3 or TRBV12-4 to TRBJ2-3; possible D gene TRBD1, 6 bases. This CDR3 region has 14 residues. Trimming left V 3 bases short and J 5 bases short, with 12 bases between. The CDR3 region is CASSFNRVVDTQYF. The DNA of the CDR3 is TGTGCCAGCAGTTTCAACAGGGTAGTAGATACGCAGTATTTT.

This sequence joins TRBV18 and TRBJ2-4; perhaps TRBD1 as D (6 bases). This CDR3 spans 14 amino acids. V was clipped by 3 bases and J by 7 bases, with 13 bases between them. Looked up from germline, CDR1 is KGHSH and CDR2 is LQKENI. The DNA of the CDR3 is TGTGCCAGCTCACCCGCGGCAGGGGTGAACATTCAGTACTTC. Translated: CASSPAAGVNIQYF.

The genes are TRBV6-5 and TRBJ1-2, with no clear D. The CDR3 has 13 residues. Trimming removed 2 bases at V and 2 bases at J, with 6 bases between. Looked up from germline, CDR1 is MNHEY and CDR2 is SVGAGI. This CDR3 reads CASSYGGNYGYTF. CDR3 bases: TGTGCCAGCAGTTACGGAGGAAACTATGGCTACACCTTC.

Judged by abundance, this clonotype is medium-sized (0.01 to 0.1%). This rearrangement joins TRBV5-1 to TRBJ2-1; the D gene is possibly TRBD2 (7 bases). V gave up 2 bases and J gave up 6 bases, with 15 bases separating them. The CDR3 has 15 amino acids. Germline CDR1 is SGHRS and CDR2 is YFSETQ. CDR3 nucleotide sequence: TGCGCCAGCAGCTTTTTCGCGGGGGCCGCCAATGAGCAGTTCTTC. It encodes CASSFFAGAANEQFF.

The chain uses TRBV27 and TRBJ2-3, with D tentatively TRBD1 or TRBD2 (5 bases each). The V gene lost 6 bases and the J gene lost 5 bases, with 21 bases spanning the gap. The CDR3 runs 16 residues. Germline lookup yields CDR1 MNHEY and CDR2 SMNVEV (reference sequence). The CDR3 region is CASRIAGTGSRDTQYF. The CDR3 nucleotides are TGTGCCAGCAGAATAGCCGGGACCGGCTCGAGAGATACGCAGTATTTT.

The gene calls are TRBV7-9 and TRBJ2-1, with D possibly being TRBD2 (7 bases). Per germline, CDR1 SEHNR and CDR2 FQNEAQ (reference sequence). The CDR3 has 17 residues. V lost 5 bases to trimming and J lost 5 bases, with 22 bases between them. DNA of the CDR3: TGTGCCAGCAGCCCGTGGGTCGGGGGGCAGTCGGACAATGAGCAGTTCTTC. Translating it yields CASSPWVGGQSDNEQFF.

This clonotype was observed many times. The chain has TRBV12-3 or TRBV12-4 and TRBJ2-5, with 14 bases aligning to TRBD2. The CDR3 length is 16 residues. V lost 7 bases and J lost 2; bases outside the gene matches: 6. The CDR3 region has the DNA TGTGCCAGCACCTCCGGGACTAGCGGGGGACAAGAGACCCAGTACTTC. This translates into CASTSGTSGGQETQYF.

V is TRBV13 and J is TRBJ1-1; D gene ambiguous. The V end was cut by 6 bases, the J end by 8 bases, with 22 bases between. The germline V gene has CDR1 PRHDT and CDR2 FYEKMQ (reference sequence). The CDR3 is 15 residues long. CDR3 sequence: CASRPPTEPRREAFF. CDR3 bases: TGTGCCAGCAGACCACCGACCGAACCCCGTAGGGAAGCTTTCTTT.